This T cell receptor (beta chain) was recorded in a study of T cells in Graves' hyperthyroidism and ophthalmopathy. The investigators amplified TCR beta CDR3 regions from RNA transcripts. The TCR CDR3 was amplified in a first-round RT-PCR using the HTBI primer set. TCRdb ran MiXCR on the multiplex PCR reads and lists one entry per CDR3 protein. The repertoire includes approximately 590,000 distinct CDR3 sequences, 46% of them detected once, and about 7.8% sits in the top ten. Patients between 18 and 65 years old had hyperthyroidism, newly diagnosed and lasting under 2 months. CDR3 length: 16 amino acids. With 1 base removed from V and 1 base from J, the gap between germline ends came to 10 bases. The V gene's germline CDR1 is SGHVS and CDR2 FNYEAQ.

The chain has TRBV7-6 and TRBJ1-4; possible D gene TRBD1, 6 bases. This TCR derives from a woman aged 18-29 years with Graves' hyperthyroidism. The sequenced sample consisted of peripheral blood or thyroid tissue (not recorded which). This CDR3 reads CASSLGGRGTNEKLFF. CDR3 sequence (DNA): TGTGCCAGCAGCTTAGGTGGCAGGGGAACTAATGAAAAACTGTTTTTT.